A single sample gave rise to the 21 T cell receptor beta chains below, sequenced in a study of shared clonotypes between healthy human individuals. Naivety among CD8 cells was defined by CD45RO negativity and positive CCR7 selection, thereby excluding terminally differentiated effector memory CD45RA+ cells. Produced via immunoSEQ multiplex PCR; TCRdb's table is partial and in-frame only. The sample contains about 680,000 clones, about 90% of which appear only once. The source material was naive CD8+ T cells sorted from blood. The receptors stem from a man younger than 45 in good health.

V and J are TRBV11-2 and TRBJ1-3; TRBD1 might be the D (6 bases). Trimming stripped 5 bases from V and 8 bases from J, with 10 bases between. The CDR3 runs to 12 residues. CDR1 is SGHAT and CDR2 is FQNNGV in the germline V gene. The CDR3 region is CASSLQGDTIYF. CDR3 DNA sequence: TGTGCCAGCAGCCTACAGGGAGACACCATATATTTT.

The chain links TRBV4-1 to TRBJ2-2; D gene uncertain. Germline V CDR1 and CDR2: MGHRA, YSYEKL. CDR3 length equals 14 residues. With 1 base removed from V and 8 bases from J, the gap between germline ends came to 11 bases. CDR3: CASSQAWATGELFF. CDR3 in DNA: TGCGCCAGCAGCCAAGCGTGGGCGACGGGGGAGCTGTTTTTT.

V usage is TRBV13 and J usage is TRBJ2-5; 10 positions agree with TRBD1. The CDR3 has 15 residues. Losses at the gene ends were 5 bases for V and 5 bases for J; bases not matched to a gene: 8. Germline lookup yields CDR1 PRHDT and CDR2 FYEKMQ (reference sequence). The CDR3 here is CASSDLGTGAETQYF. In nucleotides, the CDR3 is TGTGCCAGCAGCGACCTCGGGACAGGGGCTGAGACCCAGTACTTC.

The CDR3 DNA reads TGTGCCAGCAGCGTTAGCGGGAGGGCCGACAATGAGCAGTTCTTC. Translating gives CASSVSGRADNEQFF. The chain has TRBV9 and TRBJ2-1; 11 positions agree with TRBD2. The CDR3 spans 15 residues. V dropped 2 bases and J dropped 5; count of bases not matched to a gene: 3. Per germline, CDR1 SGDLS and CDR2 YYNGEE. Based on the CDR3 plus reference TRBV9 and TRBJ2-1, the full variable domain is DSGVTQTPKHLITATGQRVTLRCSPRSGDLSVYWYQQSLDQGLQFLIQYYNGEERAKGNILERFSAQQFPDLHSELNLSSLELGDSALYFCASSVSGRADNEQFFGPGTRLTVL.

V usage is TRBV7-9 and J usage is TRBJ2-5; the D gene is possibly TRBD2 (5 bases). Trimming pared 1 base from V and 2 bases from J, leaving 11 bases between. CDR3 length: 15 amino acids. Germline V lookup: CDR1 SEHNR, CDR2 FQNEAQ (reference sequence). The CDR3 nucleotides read TGTGCCAGCAGCTTAGTTAAACGGGGACAAGAGACCCAGTACTTC. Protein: CASSLVKRGQETQYF.

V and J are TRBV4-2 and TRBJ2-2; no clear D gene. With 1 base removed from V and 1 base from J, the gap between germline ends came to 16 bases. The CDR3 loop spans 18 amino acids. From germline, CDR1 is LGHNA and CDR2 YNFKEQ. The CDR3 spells CASSQGPELTKNTGELFF. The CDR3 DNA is TGTGCCAGCAGCCAAGGCCCGGAACTTACAAAGAACACCGGGGAGCTGTTTTTT.

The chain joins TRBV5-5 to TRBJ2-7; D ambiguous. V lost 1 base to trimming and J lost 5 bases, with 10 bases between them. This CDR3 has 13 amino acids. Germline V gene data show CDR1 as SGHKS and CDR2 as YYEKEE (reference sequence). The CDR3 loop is CASSLWLVNEQYF. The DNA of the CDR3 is TGTGCCAGCAGCTTGTGGCTAGTGAACGAGCAGTACTTC.

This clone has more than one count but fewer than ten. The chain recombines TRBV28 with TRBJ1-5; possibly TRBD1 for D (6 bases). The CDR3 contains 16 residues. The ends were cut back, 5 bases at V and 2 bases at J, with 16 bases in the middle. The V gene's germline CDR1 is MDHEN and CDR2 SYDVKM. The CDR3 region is CASSDPGAGGNQPQHF. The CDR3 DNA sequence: TGTGCCAGCAGTGACCCGGGGGCAGGAGGCAATCAGCCCCAGCATTTT.

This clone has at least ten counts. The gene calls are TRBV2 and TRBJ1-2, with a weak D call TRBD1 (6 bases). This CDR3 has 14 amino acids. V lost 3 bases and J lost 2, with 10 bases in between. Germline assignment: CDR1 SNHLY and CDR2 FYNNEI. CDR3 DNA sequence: TGTGCCAGCAGTGATCTGGGGGGCAACTATGGCTACACCTTC. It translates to CASSDLGGNYGYTF. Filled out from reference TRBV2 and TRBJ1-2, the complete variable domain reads EPEVTQTPSHQVTQMGQEVILRCVPISNHLYFYWYRQILGQKVEFLVSFYNNEISEKSEIFDDQFSVERPDGSNFTLKIRSTKLEDSAMYFCASSDLGGNYGYTFGSGTRLTVV.

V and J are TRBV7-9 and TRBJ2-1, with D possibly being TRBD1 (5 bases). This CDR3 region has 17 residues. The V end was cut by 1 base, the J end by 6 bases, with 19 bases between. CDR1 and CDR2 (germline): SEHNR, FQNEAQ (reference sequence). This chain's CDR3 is CASSLGRGASLGNEQFF. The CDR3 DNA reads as TGTGCCAGCAGCTTAGGTCGTGGGGCCAGCCTGGGCAATGAGCAGTTCTTC.

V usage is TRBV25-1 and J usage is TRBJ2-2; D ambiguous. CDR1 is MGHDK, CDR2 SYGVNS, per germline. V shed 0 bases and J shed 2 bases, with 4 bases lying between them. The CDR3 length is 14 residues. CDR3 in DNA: TGTGCCAGCAGTGAATACGGAAACACCGGGGAGCTGTTTTTT. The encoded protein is CASSEYGNTGELFF.

CDR3 sequence reads: CASSDSPVLAGGLTYNEQFF. The CDR3 DNA reads TGTGCCAGCAGTGACTCCCCCGTACTAGCGGGAGGCCTCACCTACAATGAGCAGTTCTTC. The rearrangement links TRBV6-4 to TRBJ2-1; TRBD2 agrees at 12 bases. Germline V lookup: CDR1 MRHNA, CDR2 SNTAGT. The CDR3 totals 20 residues. V gave up 0 bases and J gave up 2 bases; unmatched junction bases: 11.

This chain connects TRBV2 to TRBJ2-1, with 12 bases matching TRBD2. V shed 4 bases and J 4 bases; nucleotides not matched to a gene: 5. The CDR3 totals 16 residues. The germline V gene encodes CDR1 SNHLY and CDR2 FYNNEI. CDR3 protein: CASSGSGLAGYNEQFF. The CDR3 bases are TGTGCCAGCAGTGGATCCGGACTAGCGGGGTACAATGAGCAGTTCTTC.

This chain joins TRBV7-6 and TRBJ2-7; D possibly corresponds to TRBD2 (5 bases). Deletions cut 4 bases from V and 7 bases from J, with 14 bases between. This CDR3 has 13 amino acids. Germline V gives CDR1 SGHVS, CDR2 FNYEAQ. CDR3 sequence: CASSSLGLGEQYF. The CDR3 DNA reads TGTGCCAGCAGCTCGTTAGGACTCGGGGAGCAGTACTTC.

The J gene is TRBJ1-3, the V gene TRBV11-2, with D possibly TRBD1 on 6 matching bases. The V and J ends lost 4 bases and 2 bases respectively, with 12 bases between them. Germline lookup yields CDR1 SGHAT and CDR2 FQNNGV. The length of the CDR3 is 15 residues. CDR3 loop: CASSSLKGAGNTIYF. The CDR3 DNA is TGTGCCAGCAGCTCCTTAAAGGGGGCTGGAAACACCATATATTTT.

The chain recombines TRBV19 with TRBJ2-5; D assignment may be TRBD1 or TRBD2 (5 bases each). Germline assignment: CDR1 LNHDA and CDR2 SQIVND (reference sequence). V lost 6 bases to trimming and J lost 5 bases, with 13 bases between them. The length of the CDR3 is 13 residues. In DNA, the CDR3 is TGTGCCAGTAGACCTCTTGAGGGGGAGACCCAGTACTTC. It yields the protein CASRPLEGETQYF.

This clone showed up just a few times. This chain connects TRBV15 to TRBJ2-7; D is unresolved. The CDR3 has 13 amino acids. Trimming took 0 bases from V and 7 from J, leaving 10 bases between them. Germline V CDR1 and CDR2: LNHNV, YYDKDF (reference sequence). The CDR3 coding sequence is TGTGCCACCAGCAGAGATCTAAGCCGGGAGCAGTACTTC. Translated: CATSRDLSREQYF.

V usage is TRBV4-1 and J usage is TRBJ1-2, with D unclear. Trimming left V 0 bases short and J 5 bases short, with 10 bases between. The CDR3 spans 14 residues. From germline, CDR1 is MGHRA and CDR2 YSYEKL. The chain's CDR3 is CASSQDRPEYGYTF. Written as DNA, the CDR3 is TGCGCCAGCAGCCAAGATCGCCCAGAATATGGCTACACCTTC.

The DNA for the CDR3 is TGTGCCAGCAGTGATAGAGGTTCGCTCAATCAGCCCCAGCATTTT. It codes for CASSDRGSLNQPQHF. The J gene is TRBJ1-5, the V gene TRBV6-1; unclear D gene. This CDR3 spans 15 amino acids. With 3 bases removed from V and 3 bases from J, the gap between germline ends came to 12 bases. CDR1 is MNHNS, CDR2 SASEGT, per germline.

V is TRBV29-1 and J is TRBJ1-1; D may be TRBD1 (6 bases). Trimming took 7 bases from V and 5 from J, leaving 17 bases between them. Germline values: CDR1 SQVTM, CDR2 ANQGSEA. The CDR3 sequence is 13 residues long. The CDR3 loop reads CSADRTEGTEAFF. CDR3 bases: TGCAGCGCCGATCGGACAGAGGGGACTGAAGCTTTCTTT.

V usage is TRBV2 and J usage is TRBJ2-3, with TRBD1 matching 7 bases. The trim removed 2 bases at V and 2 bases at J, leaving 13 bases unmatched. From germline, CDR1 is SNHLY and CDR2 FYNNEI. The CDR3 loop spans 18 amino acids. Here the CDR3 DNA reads TGTGCCAGCAGTGAACTTGTGACAGGGCGTTCTTACACAGATACGCAGTATTTT. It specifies CASSELVTGRSYTDTQYF.